The present TCR beta chain was sequenced within a study of T cells after yellow fever vaccination. The wider study: Fractions of low cell number were prepared using SMART-Seq v4 Ultra Low Input.

The V gene lost 4 bases and the J gene lost 4 bases, with 2 bases spanning the gap. The CDR3 spans 11 residues. Per the germline V gene, CDR1 is SNHLY and CDR2 is FYNNEI. Findings and caveats of the study: Clonotypes found in both CD4 and CD8 compartments made up a small share. Contamination by abundant bulk-population clonotypes could be present in FACS-sorted repertoires.

This clonotype was counted between two and nine times. What it binds is not known. Using its own MiXCR run on the 5' RACE reads, TCRdb lists one record per CDR3 protein. Of around 340,000 distinct CDR3 sequences in the sample, 8.7% are singletons; the top ten hold about 20%. The chain links TRBV2 to TRBJ1-3; D unresolved. This specimen consisted of PBMCs, obtained on the day of the first yellow fever vaccination. The TCR comes from a man between 18 and 29 years old who received the YFV17D yellow fever vaccine. The CDR3 reads CASSGGNTIYF. The CDR3 DNA sequence: TGTGCCAGCAGTGGCGGAAACACCATATATTTT.